This passage covers 2 T cell receptor beta chains from one sample sequenced in a study of blood T cells in healthy people across ages. PCR was performed a second time for about 7 to 12 cycles using a sample-barcoded 5' primer and a J-beta primer mix. TCRdb re-called the 5' RACE reads through MiXCR, storing one row per CDR3 protein. The repertoire has about 590,000 distinct CDR3 sequences, roughly 30% of them found once; the top ten carry around a sixth. The sample comprised blood. These receptors originate from an elderly woman in good health.

Regarding this clonotype: A much larger clone sits a single nucleotide away, making a read error possible. The chain couples TRBV25-1 to TRBJ1-6; D call uncertain. CDR3 length: 16 amino acids. Germline lookup yields CDR1 MGHDK and CDR2 SYGVNS. V lost 3 bases and J lost 0, with 9 bases in between. The CDR3 coding sequence is TGTGCCAGCAGTGAGGAGCATAGCTCCTATAATTCACCCCTCCACTTT. Amino acid sequence: CASSEEHSSYNSPLHF.

This clonotype has a count of ten or more. Being one base from a much bigger clone, this may be a read error. The gene calls are TRBV11-2 and TRBJ2-3, with 8 bases lining up with TRBD2. Germline V gene lookup returns CDR1 SGHAT and CDR2 FQNNGV. The trim removed 1 base at V and 4 bases at J, leaving 1 base unmatched. This CDR3 is built from 14 residues. CDR3 protein: CASSLAGGADTQYF. The CDR3 DNA reads as TGTGCCAGCAGCTTAGCGGGGGGGGCAGATACGCAGTATTTT.